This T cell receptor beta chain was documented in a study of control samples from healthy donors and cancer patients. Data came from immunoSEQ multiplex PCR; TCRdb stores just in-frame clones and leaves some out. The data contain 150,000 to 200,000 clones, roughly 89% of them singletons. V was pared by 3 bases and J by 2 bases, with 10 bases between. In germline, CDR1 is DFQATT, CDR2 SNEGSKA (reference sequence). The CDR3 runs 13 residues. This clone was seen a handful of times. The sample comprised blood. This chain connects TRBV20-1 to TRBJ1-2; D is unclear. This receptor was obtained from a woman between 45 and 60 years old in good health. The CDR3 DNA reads TGCAGTGCTAGTGCAGGTGGCAACTATGGCTACACCTTC. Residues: CSASAGGNYGYTF.